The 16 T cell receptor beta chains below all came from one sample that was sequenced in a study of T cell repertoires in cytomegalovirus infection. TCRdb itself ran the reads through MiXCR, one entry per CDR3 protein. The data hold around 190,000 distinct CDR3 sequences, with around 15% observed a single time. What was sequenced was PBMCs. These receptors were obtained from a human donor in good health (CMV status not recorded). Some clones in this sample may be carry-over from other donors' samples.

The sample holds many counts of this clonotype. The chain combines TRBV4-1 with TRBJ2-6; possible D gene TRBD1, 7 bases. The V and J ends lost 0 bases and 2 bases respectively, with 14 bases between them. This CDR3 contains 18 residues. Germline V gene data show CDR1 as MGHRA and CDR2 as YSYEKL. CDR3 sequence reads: CASSQERRGLTGANVLTF. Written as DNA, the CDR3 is TGCGCCAGCAGCCAAGAGAGGAGGGGGCTGACTGGGGCCAACGTCCTGACTTTC.

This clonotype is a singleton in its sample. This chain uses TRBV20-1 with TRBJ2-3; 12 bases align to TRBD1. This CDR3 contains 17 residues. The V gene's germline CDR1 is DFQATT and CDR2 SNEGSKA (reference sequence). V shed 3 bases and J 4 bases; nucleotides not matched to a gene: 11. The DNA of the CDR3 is TGCAGTGCTAGCGCACCTTCCGGGACAGGGGGCCCAGATACGCAGTATTTT. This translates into CSASAPSGTGGPDTQYF.

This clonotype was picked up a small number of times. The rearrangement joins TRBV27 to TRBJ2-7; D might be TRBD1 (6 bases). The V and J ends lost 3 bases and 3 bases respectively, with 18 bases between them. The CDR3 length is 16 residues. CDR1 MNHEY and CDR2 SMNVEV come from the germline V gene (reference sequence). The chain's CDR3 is CASSFSRGGRNYEQYF. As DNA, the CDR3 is TGTGCCAGCAGTTTTTCCCGAGGGGGAAGAAACTACGAGCAGTACTTC.

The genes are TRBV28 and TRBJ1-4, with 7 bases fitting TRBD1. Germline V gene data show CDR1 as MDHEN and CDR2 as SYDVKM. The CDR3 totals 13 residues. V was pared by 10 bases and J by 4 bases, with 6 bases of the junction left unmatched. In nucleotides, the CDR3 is TGTGCCACCGAGGGGGCCTATAATGAAAAACTGTTTTTT. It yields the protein CATEGAYNEKLFF.

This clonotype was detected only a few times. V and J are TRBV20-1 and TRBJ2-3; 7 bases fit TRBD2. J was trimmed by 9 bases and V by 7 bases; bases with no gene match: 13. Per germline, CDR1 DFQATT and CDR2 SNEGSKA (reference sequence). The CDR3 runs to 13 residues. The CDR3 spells CSVSQGGVRTQYF. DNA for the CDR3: TGCAGTGTCTCCCAGGGAGGGGTTCGGACGCAGTATTTT.

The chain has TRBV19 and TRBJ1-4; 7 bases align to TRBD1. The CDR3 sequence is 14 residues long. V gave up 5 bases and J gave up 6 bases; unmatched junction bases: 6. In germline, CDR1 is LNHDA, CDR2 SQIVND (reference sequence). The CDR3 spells CASSPGTEDEKLFF. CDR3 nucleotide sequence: TGTGCCAGTAGTCCCGGGACAGAAGATGAAAAACTGTTTTTT.

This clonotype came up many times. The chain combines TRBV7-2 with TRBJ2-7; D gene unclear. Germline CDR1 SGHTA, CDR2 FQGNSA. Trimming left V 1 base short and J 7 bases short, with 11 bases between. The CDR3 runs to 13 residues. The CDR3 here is CASSLGETREQYF. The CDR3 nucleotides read TGTGCCAGCAGCTTAGGAGAAACGCGTGAGCAGTACTTC.

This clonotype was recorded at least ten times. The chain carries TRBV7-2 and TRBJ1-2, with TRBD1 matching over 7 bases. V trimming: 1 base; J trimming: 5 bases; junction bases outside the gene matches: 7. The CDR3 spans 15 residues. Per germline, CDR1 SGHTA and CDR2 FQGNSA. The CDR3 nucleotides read TGTGCCAGCAGCTTAGGGAGAGGGGGACAGTATGGCTACACCTTC. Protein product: CASSLGRGGQYGYTF.

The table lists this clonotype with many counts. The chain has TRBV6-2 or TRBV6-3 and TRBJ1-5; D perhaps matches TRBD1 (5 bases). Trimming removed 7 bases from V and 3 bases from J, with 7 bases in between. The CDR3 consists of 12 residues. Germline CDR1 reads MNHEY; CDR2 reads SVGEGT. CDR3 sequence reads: CASTDNNQPQHF. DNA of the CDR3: TGTGCCAGCACGGACAACAATCAGCCCCAGCATTTT.

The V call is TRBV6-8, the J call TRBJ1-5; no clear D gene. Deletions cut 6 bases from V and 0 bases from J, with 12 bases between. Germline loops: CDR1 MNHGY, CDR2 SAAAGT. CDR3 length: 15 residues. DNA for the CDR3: TGTGCCAGCAGGAATACACACGTTAGCAATCAGCCCCAGCATTTT. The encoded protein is CASRNTHVSNQPQHF.

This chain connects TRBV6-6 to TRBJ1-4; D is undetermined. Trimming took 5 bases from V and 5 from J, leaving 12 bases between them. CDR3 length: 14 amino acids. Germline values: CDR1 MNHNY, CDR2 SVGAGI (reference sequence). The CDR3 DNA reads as TGTGCCAGCAGTGAGGGCAGCCAGAATGAAAAACTGTTTTTT. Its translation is CASSEGSQNEKLFF.

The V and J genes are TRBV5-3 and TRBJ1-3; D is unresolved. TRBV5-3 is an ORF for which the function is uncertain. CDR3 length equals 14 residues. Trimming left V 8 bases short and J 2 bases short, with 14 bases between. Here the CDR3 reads CASRSRETGNTIYF. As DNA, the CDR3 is TGTGCCAGCAGATCCCGGGAGACTGGAAACACCATATATTTT.

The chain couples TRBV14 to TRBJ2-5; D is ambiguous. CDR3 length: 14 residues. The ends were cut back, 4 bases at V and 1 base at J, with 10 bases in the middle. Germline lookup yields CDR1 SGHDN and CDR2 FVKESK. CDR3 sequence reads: CASSRRLGQETQYF. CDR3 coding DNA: TGTGCCAGCAGCCGCAGACTGGGCCAAGAGACCCAGTACTTC. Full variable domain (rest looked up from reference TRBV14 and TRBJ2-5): EAGVTQFPSHSVIEKGQTVTLRCDPISGHDNLYWYRRVMGKEIKFLLHFVKESKQDESGMPNNRFLAERTGGTYSTLKVQPAELEDSGVYFCASSRRLGQETQYFGPGTRLLVL.

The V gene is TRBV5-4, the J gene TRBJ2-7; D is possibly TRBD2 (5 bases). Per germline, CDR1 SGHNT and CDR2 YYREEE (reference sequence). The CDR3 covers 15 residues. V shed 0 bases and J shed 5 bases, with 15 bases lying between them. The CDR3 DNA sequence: TGTGCCAGCAGCTTGGAACCTAGCCCCGGGCACGAGCAGTACTTC. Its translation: CASSLEPSPGHEQYF.

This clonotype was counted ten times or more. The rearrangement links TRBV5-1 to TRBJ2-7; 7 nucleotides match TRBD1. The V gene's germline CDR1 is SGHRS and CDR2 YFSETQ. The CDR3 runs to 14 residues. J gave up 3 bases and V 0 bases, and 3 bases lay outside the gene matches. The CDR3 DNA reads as TGCGCCAGCAGCTTGGACAGGGGACACTACGAGCAGTACTTC. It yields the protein CASSLDRGHYEQYF.

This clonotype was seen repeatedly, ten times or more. The CDR3 bases are TGTGCCAGCAGCCACACAGGGAACACCGGGGAGCTGTTTTTT. This gives the protein CASSHTGNTGELFF. The genes are TRBV27 and TRBJ2-2, with D tentatively TRBD1 (5 bases). CDR1 is MNHEY, CDR2 SMNVEV, per germline (reference sequence). The V end lost 6 bases, the J end lost 1 base, and 9 bases lay between the germline ends. The CDR3 extends over 14 amino acids.